These T cell receptor beta chains were read from a single sample in a study of T cell changes during pregnancy in multiple sclerosis. Some clones are missing from TCRdb's copy, which holds only in-frame ones; the method was immunoSEQ multiplex PCR. This table holds about 40,000 clones, around 90% found once. The input for sequencing was CD4+ T cells from peripheral blood mononuclear cells, taken in the third trimester of pregnancy. These receptors all come from a female donor with multiple sclerosis, enrolled in a pregnancy study. Both conserved end residues are part of each CDR3. Each record gives: clone size, V gene, J gene, D gene, CDR3 DNA, CDR3 protein. The D gene is left open where the match is weak. Size values are once, few and many counts, or a class for expanded clones, and some rows have none.

NA	TRBV6-1	TRBJ1-2	NA	TGTGCCAGCAGTGAAGCGGAGGGGAGGGTCGGAAACTATGGCTACACCTTC	CASSEAEGRVGNYGYTF
NA	TRBV13	TRBJ2-7	TRBD2	TGTGCCAGCAGCTTACGAGGGCTAGCGGGATCCGACGAGCAGTACTTC	CASSLRGLAGSDEQYF
NA	TRBV5-5	TRBJ1-2	NA	TGTGCCAGCAGCTTGGGGGGGGGCTGGGGCTACACCTTC	CASSLGGGWGYTF
NA	TRBV5-1	TRBJ2-5	NA	TGCGCCAGCAGCTTGGGGAGGGGTACGGAGACCCAGTACTTC	CASSLGRGTETQYF
NA	TRBV5-6	TRBJ1-1	TRBD1	TGTGCCAGCAGCTCATGGGCTCGGGACAGGGTATCGGGGCAAGCTTTCTTT	CASSSWARDRVSGQAFF
NA	TRBV25-1	TRBJ2-1	TRBD1	TGTGCCAGCAGTGCCGACAGGGGGAGGTTAAATGAGCAGTTCTTC	CASSADRGRLNEQFF
NA	TRBV25-1	TRBJ1-1	NA	TGTGCCAGCAGAGACCAGACAGTCAACACTGAAGCTTTCTTT	CASRDQTVNTEAFF
NA	TRBV27	TRBJ2-1	TRBD2	TGTGCCAGCAGTCTCGAGCGGGAGCGGGGTAGTGAGCAGTTCTTC	CASSLERERGSEQFF
NA	TRBV6-1	TRBJ1-1	TRBD1	TGTGCCAGCAGTGCGGGACAGGGGAGGAAGACTGAAGCTTTCTTT	CASSAGQGRKTEAFF
NA	TRBV27	TRBJ1-2	TRBD1	TGTGCCAGCTCTATCACAGGGGATTCCTATGGCTACACCTTC	CASSITGDSYGYTF
NA	TRBV19	TRBJ2-1	TRBD2	TGTGCCAGTAGTCAATTAGCGGGAACGAGCTCCTACAATGAGCAGTTCTTC	CASSQLAGTSSYNEQFF
NA	TRBV5-6	TRBJ1-1	NA	TGTGCCAGCAGCCACTTACAGGGCATCACTGAAGCTTTCTTT	CASSHLQGITEAFF
few	TRBV2	TRBJ2-7	NA	TGTGCCAGCAGGGAACAGGGTCCCACTAACGAGCAGTACTTC	CASREQGPTNEQYF
NA	TRBV6-1	TRBJ1-1	NA	TGTGCCAGCAGTGAACGCCAGGGATCTGAAGCTTTCTTT	CASSERQGSEAFF
NA	TRBV5-5	TRBJ1-2	TRBD1	TGTGCCAGCAGCATACAGGGGGCGGTTTCGTATGGCTACACCTTC	CASSIQGAVSYGYTF
once	TRBV18	TRBJ1-2	NA	TGTGCCAGCTCACTAATGGACACGGCTAACTATGGCCACACCTTC	CASSLMDTANYGHTF
NA	TRBV4-2	TRBJ2-1	NA	TGTGCCAGCAGCCGGGGGCAGGGGGGACGGGACCGGGCCTACAATGAGCAGTTCTTC	CASSRGQGGRDRAYNEQFF
NA	TRBV11-2	TRBJ1-2	NA	TGTGCCAGCAGCCCCTCAGGGATTGGCTACACCTTC	CASSPSGIGYTF
NA	TRBV28	TRBJ1-2	TRBD1	TGTGCCAGCAGTTTAGGGGGACAGTTCCTTTATGGCTACACCTTC	CASSLGGQFLYGYTF
NA	TRBV5-1	TRBJ2-1	TRBD2	TGCGCCAGCAGCCACGGACTAGCGGGAGTGAATGAGCAGTTCTTC	CASSHGLAGVNEQFF
NA	TRBV27	TRBJ2-7	NA	TGTGCCAGCAGTCGGACACCAGCGTACGAGCAGTACTTC	CASSRTPAYEQYF
NA	TRBV5-4	TRBJ1-1	NA	TGTGCCAGCAGCTTACCTGGCAGGGGCTCAATGAACACTGAAGCTTTCTTT	CASSLPGRGSMNTEAFF
NA	TRBV19	TRBJ1-2	TRBD1	TGTGCCAGTAGGGGGACAGGGTTGGAGTATGGCTACACCTTC	CASRGTGLEYGYTF
NA	TRBV5-6	TRBJ1-5	NA	TGTGCCAGCAGCTTGGCAGGGAAAGGGACCCAGCATTTT	CASSLAGKGTQHF
NA	TRBV20-1	TRBJ1-1	NA	TGCAGTGCCGAGACAAGCAAAGCTTTCTTT	CSAETSKAFF
NA	TRBV14	TRBJ2-1	TRBD1	TGTGCCAGCAGAGGGGCTAAGACAGGGCGTTCTTACAATGAGCAGTTCTTC	CASRGAKTGRSYNEQFF
NA	TRBV28	TRBJ1-5	TRBD1	TGTGCCAGCAGAGAGGACAGGGGGCGAAATCAGCCCCAGCATTTT	CASREDRGRNQPQHF
NA	TRBV18	TRBJ2-3	NA	TGTGCCAGCTCACGGAATAGCGGTGGCACAGATACGCAGTATTTT	CASSRNSGGTDTQYF
NA	TRBV5-1	TRBJ1-6	TRBD1	TGCGCCAGCAGCCCGGGACAGGCTCGGGGATATTCACCCCTCCACTTT	CASSPGQARGYSPLHF
NA	TRBV2	TRBJ2-7	TRBD2	TGTGCCAGCACCATTCCCGGGGCTAGCGGGAGTTACGAGCAGTACTTC	CASTIPGASGSYEQYF
NA	TRBV5-1	TRBJ2-2	NA	TGCGCCAGCAGCTTGGACAGGGCGGGCACCGGGGAGCTGTTTTTT	CASSLDRAGTGELFF
NA	TRBV28	TRBJ1-3	NA	TGTGCCAGCGAGGGATACTCTGGAAACACCATATATTTT	CASEGYSGNTIYF
once	TRBV5-1	TRBJ1-2	NA	TGCGCCAGCAGACCAGGGGCGGAAAGTGTTTATGGCTACACCTTC	CASRPGAESVYGYTF
NA	TRBV6-1	TRBJ1-5	NA	TGTGCCAGCACCGGTTTAGGGGGTCAGCCCCAGCATTTT	CASTGLGGQPQHF
NA	TRBV9	TRBJ1-2	NA	TGTGCCAGCAGCGTAGGACAGGCCAAAAACTATGGCTACACCTTC	CASSVGQAKNYGYTF
NA	TRBV19	TRBJ2-3	NA	TGTGCCAGTAGGGGAGAAACCGCAGCTAGCACAGATACGCAGTATTTT	CASRGETAASTDTQYF
NA	TRBV19	TRBJ1-5	NA	TGTGCCAGTAGATCGACGGGAAGCAATCAGCCCCAGCATTTT	CASRSTGSNQPQHF
NA	TRBV6-5	TRBJ1-2	NA	TGTGCCAGCAGTTACTCGCCAGAGGACTATGGCTACACCTTC	CASSYSPEDYGYTF
NA	TRBV11-3	TRBJ1-1	NA	TGTGCCAGCAGCCCCCCACTTCGACAGGCTAAAGGTACTGAAGCTTTCTTT	CASSPPLRQAKGTEAFF
NA	TRBV28	TRBJ1-3	NA	TGTGCCAGCAGTACCAGCTCTGGAAACACCATATATTTT	CASSTSSGNTIYF
NA	TRBV29-1	TRBJ2-7	TRBD2	TGCAGCGTGGTCGGGACTAGCGGGAGCCTATACGAGCAGTACTTC	CSVVGTSGSLYEQYF